Shown below are 3 T cell receptor beta chains from a single sample sequenced in a study of T cells after yellow fever vaccination. TCRdb reprocessed the 5' RACE reads via MiXCR and lists one record per CDR3 protein. The sample lists over 250,000 distinct CDR3 sequences, roughly 3.9% occurring once. The sequences come from PBMCs, collected 5 days after the yellow fever booster vaccination. These TCRs come from a man between 18 and 35 years old who received the YFV17D yellow fever vaccine.

This rearrangement joins TRBV27 to TRBJ2-5; D is perhaps TRBD1 or TRBD2 (6 bases each). Trimming cost V 5 bases and J 5 bases, with 15 bases left between them. Germline CDR1 MNHEY, CDR2 SMNVEV (reference sequence). This CDR3 is 14 amino acids long. Here the CDR3 DNA reads TGTGCCAGCAGTGGGGGGACATCCAGCGAGACCCAGTACTTC. Amino acids: CASSGGTSSETQYF.

This clonotype was counted many times. CDR3 sequence reads: CATQGSNSYNSPLHF. CDR3 sequence (DNA): TGTGCCACTCAAGGGAGTAACTCCTATAATTCACCCCTCCACTTT. V usage is TRBV10-3 and J usage is TRBJ1-6; D gene uncertain. This CDR3 region has 15 residues. Germline V gene data show CDR1 as ENHRY and CDR2 as SYGVKD. Deletions cut 10 bases from V and 0 bases from J, with 13 bases between.

This clonotype was recorded at least ten times. The CDR3 sequence is CASSSTTASPLHF. In nucleotides, the CDR3 is TGTGCCAGCAGCTCGACGACAGCTTCGCCCCTCCACTTT. The genes are TRBV7-2 and TRBJ1-6; D is perhaps TRBD1 (5 bases). Germline V gives CDR1 SGHTA, CDR2 FQGNSA. V gave up 4 bases and J gave up 13 bases, with 14 bases separating them. The CDR3 runs to 13 residues.